This is a list of T cell receptor beta chains from one sample in a study of blood T cell repertoires in COVID-19. The repertoire was sequenced with immunoSEQ multiplex PCR; TCRdb's copy has only in-frame clones and lacks some. The sample includes 130,000 to 150,000 clones, under 90% of them seen just once. The sample comprised peripheral blood. These receptors all come from a human donor in a cohort sampled during active COVID-19. Each CDR3 is given with its conserved first and last residue. Clone size is not always given. Where it is, it says once, few, many or a class for expanded clones.

v_call	clone_size	j_call	cdr3_aa
TRBV24-1	-	TRBJ2-5	CATSDHPGTGKETQYF
TRBV4-3	few	TRBJ1-6	CASSQGGGTGRPLHF
TRBV10-3	few	TRBJ1-2	CAISEPGGGNYGYTF
TRBV3-1/TRBV3-2	-	TRBJ1-4	CASSAPGGGEKLFF
TRBV6-1	-	TRBJ2-7	CASSESAGGDLREQYF
TRBV7-6	-	TRBJ2-2	CASSLVRGNTGELFF
TRBV9	-	TRBJ1-3	CASSADFGNTIYF
TRBV10-1	-	TRBJ2-3	CASSEAGGRMSTDTQYF
TRBV5-4	few	TRBJ2-2	CASSQQRGADTGELFF
TRBV4-1	-	TRBJ1-1	CASSQHPGQGDAEAFF
TRBV7-2	-	TRBJ1-5	CASSLTGTGGVGPQHF
TRBV7-9	-	TRBJ1-5	CASSPSLGPQHF
TRBV7-8	-	TRBJ2-1	CASSFKRGQGASEQFF
TRBV4-3	-	TRBJ2-7	CASSYPRDRATYEQYF
TRBV19	-	TRBJ1-2	CASTPGGADGYTF
TRBV6-5	few	TRBJ2-2	CASRSGGPGGELFF
TRBV19	-	TRBJ2-7	CASSPRLRQASYEQYF
TRBV3-1/TRBV3-2	few	TRBJ2-3	CASSRGGTGERDTQYF
TRBV9	-	TRBJ2-3	CASSVVASGGPDTQYF
TRBV30	-	TRBJ2-7	CATAGYVSYEQYF
TRBV4-1	few	TRBJ1-2	CASSKPQERDGYTF
TRBV6-1	-	TRBJ2-5	CASSERQGSPETQYF
TRBV5-4	-	TRBJ2-3	CASSQKGGTYTDTQYF
TRBV15	-	TRBJ2-5	CATSRDPGQGGETQYF
TRBV6-2/TRBV6-3	-	TRBJ1-1	CASSMTGWVRNAEAFF
TRBV4-1	large	TRBJ1-2	CASSQESGTQRYGYTF
TRBV6-2/TRBV6-3	-	TRBJ2-6	CASSQSRRGMSGANVLTF
TRBV5-6	-	TRBJ1-1	CASSFPGGVSTEAFF
TRBV6-5	-	TRBJ2-5	CASSQGTSGKETQYF
TRBV5-4	-	TRBJ1-1	CASSLDLGGPTNTEAFF
TRBV19	-	TRBJ1-2	CASSTLLTGGGNYGYTF
TRBV7-2	-	TRBJ2-5	CASRWEGETQYF
TRBV7-2	-	TRBJ2-5	CASSNPRTRSGETQYF
TRBV18	-	TRBJ1-2	CASSPRPGLYGYTF
TRBV25-1	-	TRBJ2-7	CASSESRGTGTNEQYF
TRBV10-3	-	TRBJ2-5	CAIRKDKGAIETQYF
TRBV19	-	TRBJ1-4	CASKPGFGWNNEKLFF
TRBV6-5	-	TRBJ2-1	CASDLTGMGEGEQFF
TRBV5-4	-	TRBJ2-7	CASSLRPTDYEQYF
TRBV3-1/TRBV3-2	-	TRBJ2-2	CASSQAGGGWSDTGELFF
TRBV4-2	-	TRBJ1-5	CASSQDATGGGQPQHF